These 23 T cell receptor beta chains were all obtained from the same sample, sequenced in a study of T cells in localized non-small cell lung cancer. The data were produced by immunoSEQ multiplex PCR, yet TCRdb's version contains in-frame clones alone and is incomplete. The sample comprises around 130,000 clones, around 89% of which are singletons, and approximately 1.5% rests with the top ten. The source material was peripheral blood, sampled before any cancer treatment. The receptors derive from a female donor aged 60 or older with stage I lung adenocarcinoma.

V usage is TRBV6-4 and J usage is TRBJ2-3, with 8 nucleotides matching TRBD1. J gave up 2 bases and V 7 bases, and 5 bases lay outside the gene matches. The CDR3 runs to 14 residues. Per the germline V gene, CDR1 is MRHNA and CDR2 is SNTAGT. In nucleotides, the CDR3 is TGTGCCAGCAAAAAGACAGGGGACACAGATACGCAGTATTTT. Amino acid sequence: CASKKTGDTDTQYF.

CDR3 coding DNA: TGCGCCAGCAGCCAAGTCCTCGGGGGGCGTTCGTCCCTGGCAGCTTTCTTT. Amino acid sequence: CASSQVLGGRSSLAAFF. This chain links TRBV4-1 with TRBJ1-1; D may be TRBD1 (6 bases). The CDR3 covers 17 residues. CDR1 and CDR2 from the germline V gene are MGHRA and YSYEKL. The V gene lost 1 base and the J gene lost 10 bases, with 25 bases spanning the gap.

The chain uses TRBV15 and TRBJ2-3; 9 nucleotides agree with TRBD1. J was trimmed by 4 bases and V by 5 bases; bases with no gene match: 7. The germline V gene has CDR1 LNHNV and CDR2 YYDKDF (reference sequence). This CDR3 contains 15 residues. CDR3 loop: CATSFRTGVPDTQYF. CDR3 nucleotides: TGTGCCACCAGCTTTCGGACAGGGGTCCCAGATACGCAGTATTTT. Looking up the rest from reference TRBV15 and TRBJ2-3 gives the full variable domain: DAMVIQNPRYQVTQFGKPVTLSCSQTLNHNVMYWYQQKSSQAPKLLFHYYDKDFNNEADTPDNFQSRRPNTSFCFLDIRSPGLGDTAMYLCATSFRTGVPDTQYFGPGTRLTVL.

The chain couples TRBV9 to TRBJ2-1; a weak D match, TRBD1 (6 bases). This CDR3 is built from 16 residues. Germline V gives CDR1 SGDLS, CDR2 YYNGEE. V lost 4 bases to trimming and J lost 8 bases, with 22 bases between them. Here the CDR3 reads CASSPPVKGDVYEQFF. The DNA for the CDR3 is TGTGCCAGCAGCCCCCCGGTAAAGGGGGATGTCTATGAGCAGTTCTTC.

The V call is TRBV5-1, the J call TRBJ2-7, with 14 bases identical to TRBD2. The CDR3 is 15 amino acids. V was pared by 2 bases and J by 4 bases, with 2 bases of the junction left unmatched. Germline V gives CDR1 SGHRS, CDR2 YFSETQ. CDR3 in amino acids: CASSFGLAGGYEQYF. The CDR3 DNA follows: TGCGCCAGCAGCTTTGGACTAGCGGGAGGATACGAGCAGTACTTC.

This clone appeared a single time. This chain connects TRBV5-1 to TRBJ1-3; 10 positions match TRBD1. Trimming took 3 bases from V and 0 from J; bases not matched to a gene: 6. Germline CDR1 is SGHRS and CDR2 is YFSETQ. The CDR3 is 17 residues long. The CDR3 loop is CASSSGTGVDSGNTIYF. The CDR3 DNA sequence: TGCGCCAGCAGCTCCGGGACAGGGGTAGACTCTGGAAACACCATATATTTT. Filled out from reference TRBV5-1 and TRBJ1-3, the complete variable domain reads KAGVTQTPRYLIKTRGQQVTLSCSPISGHRSVSWYQQTPGQGLQFLFEYFSETQRNKGNFPGRFSGRQFSNSRSEMNVSTLELGDSALYLCASSSGTGVDSGNTIYFGEGSWLTVV.

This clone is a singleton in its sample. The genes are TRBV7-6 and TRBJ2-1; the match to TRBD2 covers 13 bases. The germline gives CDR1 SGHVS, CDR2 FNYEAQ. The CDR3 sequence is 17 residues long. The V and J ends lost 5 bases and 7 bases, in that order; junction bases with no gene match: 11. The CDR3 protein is CASSGTSGRAYINEQFF. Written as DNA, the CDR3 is TGTGCCAGCAGCGGAACTAGCGGGAGGGCGTATATTAATGAGCAGTTCTTC.

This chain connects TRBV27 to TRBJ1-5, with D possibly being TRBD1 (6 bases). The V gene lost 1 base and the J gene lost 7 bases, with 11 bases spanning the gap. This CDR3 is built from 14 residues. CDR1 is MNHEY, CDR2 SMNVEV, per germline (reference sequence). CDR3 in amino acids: CASSLLDSGQPQHF. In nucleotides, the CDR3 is TGTGCCAGCAGTTTATTGGACAGCGGGCAGCCCCAGCATTTT.

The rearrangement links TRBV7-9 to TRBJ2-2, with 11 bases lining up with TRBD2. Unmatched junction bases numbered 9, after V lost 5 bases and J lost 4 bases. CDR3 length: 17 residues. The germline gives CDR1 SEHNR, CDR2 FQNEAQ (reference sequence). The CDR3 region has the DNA TGTGCCAGCAGCCCAGTCGGGACTAGCGGACGCACCGGGGAGCTGTTTTTT. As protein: CASSPVGTSGRTGELFF.

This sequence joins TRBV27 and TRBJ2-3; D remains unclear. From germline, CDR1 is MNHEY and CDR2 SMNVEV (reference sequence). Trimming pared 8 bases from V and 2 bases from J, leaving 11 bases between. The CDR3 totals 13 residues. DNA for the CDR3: TGTGCCAGCCAAGGATCGCTCACAGATACGCAGTATTTT. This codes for CASQGSLTDTQYF.

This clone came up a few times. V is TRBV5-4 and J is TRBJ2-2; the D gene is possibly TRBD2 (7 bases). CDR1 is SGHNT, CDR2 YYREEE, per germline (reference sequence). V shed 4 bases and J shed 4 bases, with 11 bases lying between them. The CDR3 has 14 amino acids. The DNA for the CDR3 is TGTGCCAGCAGCACTAGGGGGGGCACCGGGGAGCTGTTTTTT. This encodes CASSTRGGTGELFF.

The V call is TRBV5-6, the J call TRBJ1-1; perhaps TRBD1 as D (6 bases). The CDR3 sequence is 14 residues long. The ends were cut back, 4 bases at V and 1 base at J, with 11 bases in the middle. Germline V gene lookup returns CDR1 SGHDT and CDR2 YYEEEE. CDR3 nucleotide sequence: TGTGCCAGCAGCAGGGGGTCAGAGAACACTGAAGCTTTCTTT. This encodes CASSRGSENTEAFF. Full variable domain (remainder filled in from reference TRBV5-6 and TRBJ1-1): DAGVTQSPTHLIKTRGQQVTLRCSPKSGHDTVSWYQQALGQGPQFIFQYYEEEERQRGNFPDRFSGHQFPNYSSELNVNALLLGDSALYLCASSRGSENTEAFFGQGTRLTVV.

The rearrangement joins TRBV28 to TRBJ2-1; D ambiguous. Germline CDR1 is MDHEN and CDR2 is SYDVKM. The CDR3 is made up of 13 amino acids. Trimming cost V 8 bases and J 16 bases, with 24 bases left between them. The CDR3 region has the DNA TGTGCCAGCGGTGAAACTAAGAACAGATATGGTTTCTTC. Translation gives CASGETKNRYGFF.

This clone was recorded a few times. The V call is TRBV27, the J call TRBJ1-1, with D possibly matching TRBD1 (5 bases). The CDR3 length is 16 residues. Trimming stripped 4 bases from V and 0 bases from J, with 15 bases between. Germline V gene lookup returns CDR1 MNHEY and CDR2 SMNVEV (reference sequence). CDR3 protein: CASSSSGLSLNTEAFF. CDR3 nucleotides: TGTGCCAGCAGTTCATCAGGGCTTTCCCTGAACACTGAAGCTTTCTTT.

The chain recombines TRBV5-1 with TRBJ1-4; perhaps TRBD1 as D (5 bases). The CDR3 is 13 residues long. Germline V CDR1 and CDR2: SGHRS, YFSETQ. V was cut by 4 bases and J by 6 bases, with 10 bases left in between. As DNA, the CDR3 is TGCGCCAGCAGCCCGGTAGGGGATGAAAAACTGTTTTTT. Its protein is CASSPVGDEKLFF.

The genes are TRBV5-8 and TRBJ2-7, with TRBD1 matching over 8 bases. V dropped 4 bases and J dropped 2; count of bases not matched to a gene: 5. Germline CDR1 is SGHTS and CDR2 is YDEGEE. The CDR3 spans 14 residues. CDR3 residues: CASSRGQGAYEQYF. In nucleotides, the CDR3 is TGTGCCAGCAGCCGAGGACAGGGAGCCTACGAGCAGTACTTC. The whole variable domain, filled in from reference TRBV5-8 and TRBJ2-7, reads EAGVTQSPTHLIKTRGQQATLRCSPISGHTSVYWYQQALGLGLQFLLWYDEGEERNRGNFPPRFSGRQFPNYSSELNVNALELEDSALYLCASSRGQGAYEQYFGPGTRLTVT.

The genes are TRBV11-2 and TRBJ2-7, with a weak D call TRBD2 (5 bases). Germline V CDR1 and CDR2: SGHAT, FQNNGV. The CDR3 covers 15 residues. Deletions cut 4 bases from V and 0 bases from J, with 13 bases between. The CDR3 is CASSYRVASSYEQYF. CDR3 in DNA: TGTGCCAGCAGCTACCGGGTAGCGAGCTCCTACGAGCAGTACTTC.

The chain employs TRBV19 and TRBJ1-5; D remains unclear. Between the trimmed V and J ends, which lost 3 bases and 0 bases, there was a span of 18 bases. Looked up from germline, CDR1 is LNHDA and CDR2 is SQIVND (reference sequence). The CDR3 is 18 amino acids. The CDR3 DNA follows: TGTGCCAGTAGTATGGGCCCATGGAGGACCTATAGCAATCAGCCCCAGCATTTT. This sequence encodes CASSMGPWRTYSNQPQHF.

The CDR3: CASSLDWEAFF. The CDR3, as DNA: TGTGCCAGCAGCCTGGACTGGGAAGCTTTCTTT. The gene calls are TRBV6-5 and TRBJ1-1; no definite D call. V gave up 6 bases and J gave up 8 bases, with 10 bases separating them. The CDR3 loop spans 11 amino acids. Germline assignment: CDR1 MNHEY and CDR2 SVGAGI.

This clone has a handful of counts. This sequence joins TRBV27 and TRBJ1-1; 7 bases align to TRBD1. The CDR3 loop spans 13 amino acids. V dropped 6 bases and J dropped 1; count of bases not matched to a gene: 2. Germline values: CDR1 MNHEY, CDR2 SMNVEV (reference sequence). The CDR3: CASSDRANTEAFF. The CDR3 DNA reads TGTGCCAGCAGCGACAGGGCGAACACTGAAGCTTTCTTT.

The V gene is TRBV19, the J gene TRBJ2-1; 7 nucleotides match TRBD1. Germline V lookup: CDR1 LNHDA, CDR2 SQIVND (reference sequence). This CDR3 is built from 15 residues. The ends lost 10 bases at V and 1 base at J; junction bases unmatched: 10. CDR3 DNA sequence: TGTGCCACCACCCGGGACAGAGATTCCTACAATGAGCAGTTCTTC. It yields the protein CATTRDRDSYNEQFF.

CDR3 nucleotides: TGTGCCACCAGCAGACAGGGGGCCCACGAGCAGTACTTC. It encodes CATSRQGAHEQYF. The chain combines TRBV15 with TRBJ2-7; 8 bases are a match to TRBD1. With V trimmed by 2 bases and J by 5 bases, 2 bases remained unmatched. Germline CDR1 is LNHNV and CDR2 is YYDKDF (reference sequence). The CDR3 is 13 residues long.

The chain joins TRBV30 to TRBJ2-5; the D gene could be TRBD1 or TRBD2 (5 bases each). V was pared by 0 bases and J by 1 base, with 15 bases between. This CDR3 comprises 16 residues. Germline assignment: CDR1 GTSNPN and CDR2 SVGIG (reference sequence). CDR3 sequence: CAWSVKRDRLQETQYF. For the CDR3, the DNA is TGTGCCTGGAGTGTAAAAAGGGACCGACTCCAAGAGACCCAGTACTTC.